This T cell receptor beta chain appears in the sequencing data of a study of T cell clonotyping in hematopoietic cell transplantation (dated by TCRdb to about 2021). Concerning the study at large: A total of about 140 blood samples were gathered in the study from over 30 consecutive transplant recipients along with their related donors. Patient recruitment ran from late 2015 to early 2017, and follow-up continued until late 2020 or death.

In the case of this clone: Its antigen is currently not known. No base quality information exists; no much larger clone differs at one position.

With the immunoSEQ assay, which is a bias-controlled multiplex PCR relying on V- and J-specific primers, TCR beta CDR3 regions were amplified from genomic DNA. A proprietary barcode and Illumina adapter sequences were added to the CDR3 amplicons in a second PCR step. CDR3 libraries were sequenced on an Illumina MiSeq instrument. For the original study's pipeline: Export and quality control were performed with immunoSEQ Analyzer 3.0, and downstream analyses were performed with R Bioconductor and Immunarch. Only productive rearrangements in the normalized downsampled data set were used to calculate repertoire metrics. Clonotypes larger than 5 templates in the normalized cohort were defined as pathologically expanded. Repertoire diversity was measured with the Inverse Simpson Index. To capture all clonotypes, the CMV-specificity analyses were run on the non-normalized data set. TCRdb carries this immuneACCESS record with in-frame sequences only. Its versions omit some clonotypes, under half of them owing to an unresolved V gene in the studies checked, with the rest unexplained. D and trimming were read from the DNA, whereas the V and J calls and clone size are those reported in that table. Counted in this sample were about 69,000 clones; just under 95% of them appeared once. The ten largest account for 1.5% to 2% of the sample.

Overall study outcomes, separate from this receptor: After transplant, TCR diversity in recipients dropped, and pathologically expanded clonotypes increased progressively from day 30 to day 180. Sample size was limited, and cells were not sorted, so CD4 and CD8 repertoire contributions could not be separated. Recipient repertoires showed only a small fraction of overlap with donor repertoires, and over 95% appeared de novo at the given depth. Inverse Simpson Index values from donors and from recipients before transplant predicted broader TCR repertoire diversity after transplant.

Related transplant donors provided blood samples for TCR beta sequencing. Nuclei Lysis Solution was used to extract genomic DNA from fresh or cryopreserved unfractionated peripheral blood mononuclear cells. This sequence was found in a man aged 45 to 65 in good health. Some clones in this sample may be carry-over from other donors' samples. The sample comprised peripheral blood mononuclear cells.

In nucleotides, the sequence is TGTGCCAGCACCCTCCAGGTTGACAGCTACACCTTC. Translated, this gives CASTLQVDSYTF. Recombination joined TRBV5-6 with TRBJ1-2; the D segment cannot be called with confidence. V sheds 6 bases and J sheds 9 bases, leaving 15 bases between their ends. CDR1 and CDR2 are read off the germline V gene as SGHDT and YYEEEE. Measured from the cysteine to the phenylalanine, the CDR3 is 12 residues long. Only CDR3 DNA is held: 36 bases, read in frame from base 1. Full variable domain (CDR3 extended with the reference TRBV5-6 and TRBJ1-2 proteins): DAGVTQSPTHLIKTRGQQVTLRCSPKSGHDTVSWYQQALGQGPQFIFQYYEEEERQRGNFPDRFSGHQFPNYSSELNVNALLLGDSALYLCASTLQVDSYTFGSGTRLTVV.